This T cell receptor (beta chain) was identified during a study of blood T cell repertoires in COVID-19. Germline trimming cut 0 bases from V and 4 bases from J; bases unmatched to any gene: 8. CDR3 length equals 16 residues. CDR1 and CDR2 from the germline V gene are SGHRS and YFSETQ. The data were produced by immunoSEQ multiplex PCR, yet TCRdb's version contains in-frame clones alone and is incomplete. In the table there are around 270,000 clones, approximately 86% of which are singletons. The sample comprised peripheral blood. The receptor's source is a man aged 25 to 40 with active or convalescent COVID-19. V is TRBV5-1 and J is TRBJ2-3, with TRBD2 identical over 7 bases. CDR3 nucleotides: TGCGCCAGCAGCTTGGAGGGGCAGCGGGACCCAGATACGCAGTATTTT. Its translation is CASSLEGQRDPDTQYF.